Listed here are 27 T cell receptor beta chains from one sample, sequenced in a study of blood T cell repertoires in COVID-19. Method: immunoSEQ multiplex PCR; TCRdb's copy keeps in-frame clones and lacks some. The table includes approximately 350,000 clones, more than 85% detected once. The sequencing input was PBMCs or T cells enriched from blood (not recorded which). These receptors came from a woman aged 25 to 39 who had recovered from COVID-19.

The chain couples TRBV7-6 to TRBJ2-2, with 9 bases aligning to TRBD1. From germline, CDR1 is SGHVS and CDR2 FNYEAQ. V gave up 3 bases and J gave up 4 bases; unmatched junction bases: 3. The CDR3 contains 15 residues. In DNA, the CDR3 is TGTGCCAGCAGCTTCGGACAGGGGAGCACCGGGGAGCTGTTTTTT. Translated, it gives CASSFGQGSTGELFF.

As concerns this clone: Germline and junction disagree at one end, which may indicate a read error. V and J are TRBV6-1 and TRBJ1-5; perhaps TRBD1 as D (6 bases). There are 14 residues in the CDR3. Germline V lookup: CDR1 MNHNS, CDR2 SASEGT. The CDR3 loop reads CASREGGGGGTQSF. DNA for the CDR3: TGTGCCAGCAGGGAAGGGGGGGGTGGGGGAACCCAGTCATTT.

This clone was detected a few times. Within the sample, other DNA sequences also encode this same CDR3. The CDR3 bases are TGCAGCGTGGGACAGGGGTTGGGTGGCTACACCTTC. Translation: CSVGQGLGGYTF. The chain joins TRBV29-1 to TRBJ1-2; 10 nucleotides align to TRBD1. V lost 6 bases, J lost 7 bases, and 5 bases stayed unmatched. The germline CDR1 and CDR2 sequences are SQVTM and ANQGSEA. The CDR3 extends over 12 amino acids.

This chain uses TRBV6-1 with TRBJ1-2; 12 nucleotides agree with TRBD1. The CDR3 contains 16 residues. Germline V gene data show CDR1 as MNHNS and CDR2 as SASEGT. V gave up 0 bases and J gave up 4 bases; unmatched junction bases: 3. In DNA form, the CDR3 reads TGTGCCAGCAGTGAAGCTGGGACAGGGGGCTCCTATGGCTACACCTTC. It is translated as CASSEAGTGGSYGYTF.

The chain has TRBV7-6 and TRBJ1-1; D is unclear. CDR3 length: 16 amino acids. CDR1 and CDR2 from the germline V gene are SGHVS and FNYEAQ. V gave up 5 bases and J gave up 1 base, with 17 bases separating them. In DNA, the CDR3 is TGTGCCAGCAGCCATCCCCGGGTCGGCCAGAACACTGAAGCTTTCTTT. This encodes CASSHPRVGQNTEAFF.

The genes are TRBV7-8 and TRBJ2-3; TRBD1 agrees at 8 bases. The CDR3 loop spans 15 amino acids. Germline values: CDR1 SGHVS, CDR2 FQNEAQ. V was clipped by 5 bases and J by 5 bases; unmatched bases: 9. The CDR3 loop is CASSQRTGRIDTQYF. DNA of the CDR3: TGTGCCAGCAGCCAACGGACAGGGCGGATAGATACGCAGTATTTT.

DNA for the CDR3: TGTGCCAGTAGACTCGGAGGGTACTCACCCCTCCACTTT. Its translation is CASRLGGYSPLHF. The chain joins TRBV19 to TRBJ1-6; D is undetermined. The germline gives CDR1 LNHDA, CDR2 SQIVND (reference sequence). Deletions cut 6 bases from V and 10 bases from J, with 13 bases between. The CDR3 length is 13 residues.

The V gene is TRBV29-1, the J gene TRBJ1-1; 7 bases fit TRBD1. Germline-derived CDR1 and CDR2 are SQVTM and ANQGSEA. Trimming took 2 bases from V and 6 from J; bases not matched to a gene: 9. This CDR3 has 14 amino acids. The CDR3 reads CSVERQGWVSEAFF. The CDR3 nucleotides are TGCAGCGTTGAACGACAGGGATGGGTGTCTGAAGCTTTCTTT.

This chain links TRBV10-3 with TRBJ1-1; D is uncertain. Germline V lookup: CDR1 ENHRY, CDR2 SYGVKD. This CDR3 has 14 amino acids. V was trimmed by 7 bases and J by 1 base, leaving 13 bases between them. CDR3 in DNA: TGTGCCATCATTAGAGGCGAAACGAACACTGAAGCTTTCTTT. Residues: CAIIRGETNTEAFF.

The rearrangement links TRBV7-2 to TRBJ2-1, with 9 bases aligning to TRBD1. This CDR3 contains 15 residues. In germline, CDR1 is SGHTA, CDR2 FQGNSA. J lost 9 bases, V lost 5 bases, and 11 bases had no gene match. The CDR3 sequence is CASSPGTGRTSEQFF. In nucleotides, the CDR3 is TGTGCCAGCAGCCCCGGGACAGGGAGAACCAGTGAGCAGTTCTTC.

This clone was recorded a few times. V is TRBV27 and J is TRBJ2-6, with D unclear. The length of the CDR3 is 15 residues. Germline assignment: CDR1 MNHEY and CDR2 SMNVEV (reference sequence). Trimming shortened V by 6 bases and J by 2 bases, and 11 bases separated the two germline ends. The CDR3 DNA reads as TGTGCCAGCAGGCGTGGGCCCACTGGGGCCAACGTCCTGACTTTC. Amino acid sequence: CASRRGPTGANVLTF.

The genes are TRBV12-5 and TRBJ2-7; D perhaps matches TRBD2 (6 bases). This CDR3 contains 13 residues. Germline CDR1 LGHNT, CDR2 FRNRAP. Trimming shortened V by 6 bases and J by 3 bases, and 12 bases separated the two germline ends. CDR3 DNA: TGTGCTAGTGGCATAGGAGGGGACTACGAGCAGTACTTC. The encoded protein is CASGIGGDYEQYF.

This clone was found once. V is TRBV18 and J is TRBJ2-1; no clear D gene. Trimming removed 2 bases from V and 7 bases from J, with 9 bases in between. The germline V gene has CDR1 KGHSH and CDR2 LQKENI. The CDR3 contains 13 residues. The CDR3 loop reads CASSPELLNEQFF. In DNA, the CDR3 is TGTGCCAGCTCACCAGAATTACTGAATGAGCAGTTCTTC.

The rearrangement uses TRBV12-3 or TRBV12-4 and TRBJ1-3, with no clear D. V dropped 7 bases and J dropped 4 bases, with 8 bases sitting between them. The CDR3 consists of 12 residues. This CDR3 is CASTPTGNTIYF. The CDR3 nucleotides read TGTGCCAGCACCCCGACAGGAAACACCATATATTTT.

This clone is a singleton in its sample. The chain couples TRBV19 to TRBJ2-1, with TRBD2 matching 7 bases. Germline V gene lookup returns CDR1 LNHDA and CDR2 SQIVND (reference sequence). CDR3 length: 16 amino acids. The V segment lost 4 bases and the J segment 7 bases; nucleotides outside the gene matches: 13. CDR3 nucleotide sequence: TGTGCCAGTAGTAGCTGGTCGCGGGAGCCCACTAATGAGCAGTTCTTC. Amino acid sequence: CASSSWSREPTNEQFF.

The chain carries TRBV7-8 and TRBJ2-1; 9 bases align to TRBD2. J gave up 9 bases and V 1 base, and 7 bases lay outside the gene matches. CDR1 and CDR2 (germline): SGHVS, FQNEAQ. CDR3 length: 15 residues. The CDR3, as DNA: TGTGCCAGCAGCTTAGTCGGCGCTAGCGGGACTGAGCAGTTCTTC. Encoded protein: CASSLVGASGTEQFF.

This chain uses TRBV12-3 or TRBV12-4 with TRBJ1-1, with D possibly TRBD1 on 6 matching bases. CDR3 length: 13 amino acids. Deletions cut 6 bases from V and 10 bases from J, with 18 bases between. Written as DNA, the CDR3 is TGTGCCAGCAGATCGGACAGAGCAAGTGCAGCTTTCTTT. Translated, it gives CASRSDRASAAFF.

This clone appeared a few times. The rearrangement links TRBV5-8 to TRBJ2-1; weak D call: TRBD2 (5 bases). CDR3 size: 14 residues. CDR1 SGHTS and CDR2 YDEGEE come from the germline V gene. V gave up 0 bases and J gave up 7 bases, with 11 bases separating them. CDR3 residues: CASSLAGSLNEQFF. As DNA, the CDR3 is TGTGCCAGCAGCTTGGCGGGATCCCTAAATGAGCAGTTCTTC.

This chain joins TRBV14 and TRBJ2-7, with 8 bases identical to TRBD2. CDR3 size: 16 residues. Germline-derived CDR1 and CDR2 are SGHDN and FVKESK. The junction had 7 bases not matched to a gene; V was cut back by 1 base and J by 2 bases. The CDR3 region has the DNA TGTGCCAGCAGCCAAGGCCCAGCGGGGGCCCCCTACGAGCAGTACTTC. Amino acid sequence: CASSQGPAGAPYEQYF.

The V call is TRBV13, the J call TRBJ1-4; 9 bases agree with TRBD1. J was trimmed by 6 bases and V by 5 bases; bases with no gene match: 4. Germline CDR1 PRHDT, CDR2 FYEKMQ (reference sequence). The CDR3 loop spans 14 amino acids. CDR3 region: CASSLRDRDEKLFF. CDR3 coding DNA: TGTGCCAGCAGCCTCCGGGACAGGGATGAAAAACTGTTTTTT.

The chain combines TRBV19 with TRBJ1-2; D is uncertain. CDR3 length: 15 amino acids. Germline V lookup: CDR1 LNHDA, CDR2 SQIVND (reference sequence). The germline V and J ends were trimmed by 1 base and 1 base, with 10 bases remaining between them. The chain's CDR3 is CASSIAAVVNYGYTF. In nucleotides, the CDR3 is TGTGCCAGTAGTATAGCAGCGGTAGTTAACTATGGCTACACCTTC.

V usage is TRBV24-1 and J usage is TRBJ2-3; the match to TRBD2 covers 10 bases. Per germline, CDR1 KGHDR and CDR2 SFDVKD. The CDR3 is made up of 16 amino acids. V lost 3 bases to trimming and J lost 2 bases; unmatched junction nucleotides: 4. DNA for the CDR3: TGTGCCACCAGTGATAATGGACTAGCGGCCACAGATACGCAGTATTTT. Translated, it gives CATSDNGLAATDTQYF.

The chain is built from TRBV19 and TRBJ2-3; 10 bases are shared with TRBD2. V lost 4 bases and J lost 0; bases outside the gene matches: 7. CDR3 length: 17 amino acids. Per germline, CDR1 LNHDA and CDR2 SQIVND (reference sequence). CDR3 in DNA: TGTGCCAGTAGTACAATCCTAGCGGGGGTTAGCACAGATACGCAGTATTTT. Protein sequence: CASSTILAGVSTDTQYF.

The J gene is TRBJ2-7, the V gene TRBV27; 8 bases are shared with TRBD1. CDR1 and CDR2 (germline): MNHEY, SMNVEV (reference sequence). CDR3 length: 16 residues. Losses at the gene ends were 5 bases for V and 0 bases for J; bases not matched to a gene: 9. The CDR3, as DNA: TGTGCCAGCAGTCAAGGACAGGGCCTGGCCTCCTACGAGCAGTACTTC. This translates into CASSQGQGLASYEQYF.

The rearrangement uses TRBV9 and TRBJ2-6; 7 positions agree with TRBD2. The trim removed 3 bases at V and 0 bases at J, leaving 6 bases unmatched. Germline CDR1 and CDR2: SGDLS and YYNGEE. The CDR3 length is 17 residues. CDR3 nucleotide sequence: TGTGCCAGCAGCGCCCTGGGGGGGGGCTCTGGGGCCAACGTCCTGACTTTC. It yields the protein CASSALGGGSGANVLTF.

The CDR3 sequence is CASRPSGGEQETQYF. DNA of the CDR3: TGTGCCAGCAGGCCTAGCGGGGGGGAACAAGAGACCCAGTACTTC. The chain combines TRBV3-1 (or the pseudogene TRBV3-2) with TRBJ2-5; 12 bases are shared with TRBD2. This CDR3 region has 15 residues. V shed 6 bases, J shed 2 bases, and the junction held 4 bases outside the gene matches. Germline CDR1 reads LGHDT; CDR2 reads YNNKEL (reference sequence).

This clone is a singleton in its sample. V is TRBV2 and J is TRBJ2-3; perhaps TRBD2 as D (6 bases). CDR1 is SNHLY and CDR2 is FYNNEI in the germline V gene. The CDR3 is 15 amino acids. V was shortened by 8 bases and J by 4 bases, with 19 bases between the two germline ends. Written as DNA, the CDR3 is TGTGCCAGCCTCCGCGGAGGGATAGGAGCAGATACGCAGTATTTT. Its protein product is CASLRGGIGADTQYF.